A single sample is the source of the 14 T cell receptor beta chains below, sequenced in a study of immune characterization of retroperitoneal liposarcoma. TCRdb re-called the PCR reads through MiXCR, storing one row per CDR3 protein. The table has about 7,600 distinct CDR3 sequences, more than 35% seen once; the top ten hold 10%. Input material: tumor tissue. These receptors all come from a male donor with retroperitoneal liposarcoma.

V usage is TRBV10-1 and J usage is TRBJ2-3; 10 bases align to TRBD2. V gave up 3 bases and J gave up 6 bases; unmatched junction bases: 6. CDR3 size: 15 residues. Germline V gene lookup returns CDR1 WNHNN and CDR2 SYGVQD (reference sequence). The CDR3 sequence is CASSDSSGRGDTQYF. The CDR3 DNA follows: TGCGCCAGCAGTGACTCTAGCGGGAGAGGTGATACGCAGTATTTT.

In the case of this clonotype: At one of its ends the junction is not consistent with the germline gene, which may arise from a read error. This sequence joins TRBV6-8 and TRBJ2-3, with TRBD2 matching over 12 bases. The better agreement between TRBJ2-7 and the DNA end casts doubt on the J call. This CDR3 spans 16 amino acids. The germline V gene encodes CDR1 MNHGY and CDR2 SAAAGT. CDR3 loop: CANSYSGLAGGGEQYF. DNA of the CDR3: TGTGCCAACAGTTACAGTGGTCTAGCGGGAGGGGGGGAGCAGTACTTC.

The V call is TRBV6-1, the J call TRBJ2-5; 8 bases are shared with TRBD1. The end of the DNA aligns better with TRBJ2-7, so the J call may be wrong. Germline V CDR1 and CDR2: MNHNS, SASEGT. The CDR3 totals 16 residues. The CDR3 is CASSEWAGQDLYEQYF. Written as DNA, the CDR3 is TGTGCCAGCAGTGAATGGGCGGGACAGGACCTCTACGAGCAGTACTTC.

The CDR3, as DNA: TGTGCCAGCAGTCCTCGGCCCGGGACAGGGTTAGAAAAACTGTTTTTT. It codes for CASSPRPGTGLEKLFF. The rearrangement uses TRBV6-6 and TRBJ1-4; 9 bases match TRBD1. The V segment lost 5 bases and the J segment 8 bases; nucleotides outside the gene matches: 12. The CDR3 runs to 16 residues. The germline gives CDR1 MNHNY, CDR2 SVGAGI (reference sequence).

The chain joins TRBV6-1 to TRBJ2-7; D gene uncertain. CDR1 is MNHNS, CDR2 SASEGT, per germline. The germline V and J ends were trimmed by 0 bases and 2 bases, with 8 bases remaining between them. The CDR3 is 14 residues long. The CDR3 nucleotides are TGTGCCAGCAGTGAAGCTAACAGCGCCTACGAGCAGTACTTC. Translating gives CASSEANSAYEQYF.

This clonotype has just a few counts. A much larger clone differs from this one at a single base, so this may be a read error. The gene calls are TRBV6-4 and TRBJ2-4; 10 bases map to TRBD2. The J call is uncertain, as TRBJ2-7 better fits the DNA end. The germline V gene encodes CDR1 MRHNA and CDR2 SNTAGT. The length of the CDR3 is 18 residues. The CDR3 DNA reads TGTGCCAGCACTCGCCCATTTATAGCGGGAGGTCCTCCCTACGAGCAGTACTTC. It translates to CASTRPFIAGGPPYEQYF.

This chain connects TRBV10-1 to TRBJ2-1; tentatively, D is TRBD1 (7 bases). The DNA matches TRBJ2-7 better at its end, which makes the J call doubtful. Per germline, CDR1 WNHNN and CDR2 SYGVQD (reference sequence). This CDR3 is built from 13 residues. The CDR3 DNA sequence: TGCGCCAGCAGTGGCAGGGGGGATTACGAGCAGTACTTC. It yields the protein CASSGRGDYEQYF.

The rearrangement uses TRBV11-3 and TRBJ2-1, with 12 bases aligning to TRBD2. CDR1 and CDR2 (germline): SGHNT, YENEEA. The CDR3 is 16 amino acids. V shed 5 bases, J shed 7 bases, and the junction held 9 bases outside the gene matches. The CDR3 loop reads CASSPPSGRARNEQFF. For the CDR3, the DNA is TGTGCCAGCAGCCCTCCTAGCGGGAGGGCCAGAAATGAGCAGTTCTTC.

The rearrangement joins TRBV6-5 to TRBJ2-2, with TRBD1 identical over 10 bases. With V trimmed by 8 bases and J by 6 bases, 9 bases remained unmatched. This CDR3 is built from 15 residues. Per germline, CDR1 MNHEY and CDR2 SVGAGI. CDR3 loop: CASGGGQGTPGELFF. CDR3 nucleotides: TGTGCCAGCGGGGGGGGACAGGGGACACCCGGGGAGCTGTTTTTT.

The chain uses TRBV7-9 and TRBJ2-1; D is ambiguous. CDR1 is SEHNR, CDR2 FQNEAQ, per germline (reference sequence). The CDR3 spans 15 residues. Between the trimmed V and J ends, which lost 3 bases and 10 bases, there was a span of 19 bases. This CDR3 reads CASSFPGYSTYEQFF. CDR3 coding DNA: TGTGCCAGCAGCTTCCCGGGTTACAGTACCTACGAGCAGTTCTTC.

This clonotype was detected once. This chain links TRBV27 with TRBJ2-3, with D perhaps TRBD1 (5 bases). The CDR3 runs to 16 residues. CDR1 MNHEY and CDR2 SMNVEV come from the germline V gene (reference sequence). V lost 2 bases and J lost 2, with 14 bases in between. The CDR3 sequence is CASSLKGVSVTDTQYF. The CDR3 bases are TGTGCCAGCAGTTTAAAAGGGGTTTCGGTCACAGATACGCAGTATTTT.

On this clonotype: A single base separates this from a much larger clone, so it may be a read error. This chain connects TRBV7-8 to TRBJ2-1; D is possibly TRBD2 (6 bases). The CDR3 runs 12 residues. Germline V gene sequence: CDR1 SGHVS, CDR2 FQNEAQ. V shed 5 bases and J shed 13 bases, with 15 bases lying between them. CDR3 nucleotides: TGTGCCAGCAGCAGTTCGGGAGAGACCCAGTTCTTC. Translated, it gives CASSSSGETQFF. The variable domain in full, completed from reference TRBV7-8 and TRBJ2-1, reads GAGVSQSPRYKVAKRGQDVALRCDPISGHVSLFWYQQALGQGPEFLTYFQNEAQLDKSGLPSDRFFAERPEGSVSTLKIQRTQQEDSAVYLCASSSSGETQFFGPGTRLTVL.

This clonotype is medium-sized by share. CDR3 bases: TGTGCCAGCAGTGAAATAGCGGGGGGGCAAGAGACCCAGTACTTC. Translating gives CASSEIAGGQETQYF. This chain links TRBV6-1 with TRBJ2-5; 11 bases agree with TRBD2. Unmatched junction bases numbered 1, after V lost 2 bases and J lost 2 bases. This CDR3 has 15 amino acids. CDR1 is MNHNS and CDR2 is SASEGT in the germline V gene.

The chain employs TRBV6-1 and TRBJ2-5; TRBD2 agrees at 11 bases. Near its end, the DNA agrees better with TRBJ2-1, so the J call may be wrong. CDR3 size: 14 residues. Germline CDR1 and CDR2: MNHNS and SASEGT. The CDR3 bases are TGTGCCAGCAGTCTCGGACTAGCGGGTAATGAGCAGTTCTTC. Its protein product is CASSLGLAGNEQFF.